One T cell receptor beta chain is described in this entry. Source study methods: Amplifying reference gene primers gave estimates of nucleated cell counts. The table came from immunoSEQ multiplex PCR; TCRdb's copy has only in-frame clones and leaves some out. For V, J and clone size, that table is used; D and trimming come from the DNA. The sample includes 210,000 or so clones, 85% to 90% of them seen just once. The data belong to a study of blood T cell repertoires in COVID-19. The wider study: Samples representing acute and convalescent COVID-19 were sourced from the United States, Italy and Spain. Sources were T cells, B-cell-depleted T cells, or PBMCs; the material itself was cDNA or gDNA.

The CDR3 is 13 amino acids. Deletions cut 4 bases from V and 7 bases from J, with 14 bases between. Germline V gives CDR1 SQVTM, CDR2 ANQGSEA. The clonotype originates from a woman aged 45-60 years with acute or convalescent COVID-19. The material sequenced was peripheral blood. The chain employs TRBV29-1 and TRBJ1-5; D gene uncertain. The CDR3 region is CSVARESGQPQHF. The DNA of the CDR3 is TGCAGCGTTGCGAGGGAAAGCGGCCAGCCCCAGCATTTT.